A selection of T cell receptor beta chains follows, all from one sample in a study of blood T cell repertoires in COVID-19. Only in-frame clones appear in the TCRdb table, and some are missing; sequencing was by immunoSEQ multiplex PCR. The table has around 200,000 clones, roughly nine tenths seen once. The source material was PBMCs or T cells enriched from blood (not recorded which). Receptors were obtained from a woman aged 45-60 years in a cohort exposed to, infected with or recovered from COVID-19 (not recorded which). CDR3s include the opening cysteine and the closing phenylalanine or tryptophan.

>TRBV30|TRBJ2-1
CAWGTGTQTSQFF
>TRBV29-1|TRBJ2-3
CSVSGGPWDTQYF
>TRBV7-2|TRBJ1-1
CASRFIGGKNTEAFF
>TRBV4-1|TRBJ1-1
CASSQAGGARRTEAFF
>TRBV9|TRBJ1-1
CASSPRQGEKAFF
>TRBV14|TRBJ2-1
CASSQGLGVFSPYNEQFF
>TRBV4-2|TRBJ2-5
CASSQDLRSQGQETQYF
>TRBV5-4|TRBJ2-5
CASSLPGGETQYF
>TRBV5-5|TRBJ1-4
CASSVGVAANEKLFF
>TRBV3-1/TRBV3-2|TRBJ2-1
CASSPSGGAGYNEQFF